This TCR beta chain came from a study of cytomegalovirus exposure and HLA in healthy donors. Study conclusions and caveats: In a later analysis, TCR beta V- and J-gene trimming was associated with a missense DCLRE1C variant. Cytomegalovirus status was reportedly diagnosed by the classifier with high sensitivity and specificity. Only CMV serostatus was available as immune exposure information. Indistinguishable V segments such as TRBV6-2 and TRBV6-3 were excluded.

Trimming cost V 0 bases and J 3 bases; bases outside gene matches: 11. The CDR3 contains 19 residues. From germline, CDR1 is LNHNV and CDR2 YYDKDF (reference sequence). Primers: 60 Vbeta forward and 13 Jbeta reverse. Method: immunoSEQ multiplex PCR; TCRdb's copy keeps in-frame clones and lacks some. This repertoire shows tens of thousands of clones, approximately 78% found once; its top ten account for 3.5% to 4.5%. A note on this clone: As yet, its antigen is unknown.

Specimen: PBMCs. The rearrangement uses TRBV15 and TRBJ2-7, with TRBD2 identical over 13 bases. The receptor was isolated from a man aged 35-49 years in good health and CMV-seronegative. As DNA, the CDR3 is TGTGCCACCAGCAGAGAAGGTTCGGGACTAGCGGGATTAAACTACGAGCAGTACTTC. This translates into CATSREGSGLAGLNYEQYF.